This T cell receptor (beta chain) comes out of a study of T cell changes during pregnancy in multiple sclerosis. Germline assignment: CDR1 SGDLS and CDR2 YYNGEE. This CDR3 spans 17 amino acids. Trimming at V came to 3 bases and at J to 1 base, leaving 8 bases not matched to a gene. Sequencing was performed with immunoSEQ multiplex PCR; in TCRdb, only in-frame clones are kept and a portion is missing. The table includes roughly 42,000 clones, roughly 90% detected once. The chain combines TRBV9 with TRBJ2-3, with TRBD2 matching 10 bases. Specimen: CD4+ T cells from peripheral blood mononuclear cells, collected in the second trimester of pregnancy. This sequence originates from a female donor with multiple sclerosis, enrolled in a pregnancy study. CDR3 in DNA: TGTGCCAGCAGCGGCCTCACTAGCGGGATCCGCACAGATACGCAGTATTTT. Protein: CASSGLTSGIRTDTQYF.